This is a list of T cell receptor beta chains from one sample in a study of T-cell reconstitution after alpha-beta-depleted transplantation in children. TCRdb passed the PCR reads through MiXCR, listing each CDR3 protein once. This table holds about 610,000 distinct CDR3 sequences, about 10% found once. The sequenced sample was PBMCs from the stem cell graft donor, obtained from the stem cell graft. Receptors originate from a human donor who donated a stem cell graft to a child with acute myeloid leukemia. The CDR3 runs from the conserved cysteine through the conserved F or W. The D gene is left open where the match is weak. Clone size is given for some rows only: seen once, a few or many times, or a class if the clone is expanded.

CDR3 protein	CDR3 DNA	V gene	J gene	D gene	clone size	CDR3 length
CASIKGTSGIFGELFF	TGTGCCAGTATAAAGGGGACTAGCGGGATTTTCGGGGAGCTGTTTTTT	TRBV19	TRBJ2-2	TRBD2	many	16
CSARDWAGPNTEAFF	TGCAGTGCTAGAGATTGGGCAGGGCCGAACACTGAAGCTTTCTTT	TRBV20-1	TRBJ1-1	.	many	15
CASSVATGTDTEAFF	TGTGCCAGCAGCGTAGCTACAGGGACGGACACTGAAGCTTTCTTT	TRBV9	TRBJ1-1	.	few	15
CASSLMRGARDTQYF	TGTGCCAGCAGCTTAATGCGGGGGGCGAGAGATACGCAGTATTTT	TRBV7-3	TRBJ2-3	TRBD2	.	15
CASSLRGSGRAKDEQYF	TGTGCCAGCAGTTTACGGGGTAGCGGGAGGGCCAAGGACGAGCAGTACTTC	TRBV12-3/TRBV12-4	TRBJ2-7	TRBD2	few	17
CASSQRGPYEQYF	TGTGCCAGCAGTCAGCGGGGGCCCTACGAGCAGTACTTC	TRBV12-3/TRBV12-4	TRBJ2-7	TRBD2	many	13
CAKGHPNTEAFF	TGTGCCAAGGGACATCCCAACACTGAAGCTTTCTTT	TRBV3-1	TRBJ1-1	.	many	12
CSASDYTLDNEQFF	TGCAGTGCTAGCGACTACACCCTAGACAATGAGCAGTTCTTC	TRBV20-1	TRBJ2-1	.	many	14
CSGRNGDTQYF	TGCAGCGGACGAAATGGGGATACGCAGTATTTT	TRBV29-1	TRBJ2-3	.	few	11
CASSLTAVAADEQFF	TGTGCCAGCAGCTTAACGGCCGTAGCCGCGGATGAGCAGTTCTTC	TRBV7-3	TRBJ2-1	.	.	15
CASSSRHDTQYF	TGTGCCAGCAGTTCTCGTCATGATACGCAGTATTTT	TRBV6-6	TRBJ2-3	.	.	12
CSALTENQPQHF	TGCAGCGCTTTGACAGAAAATCAGCCCCAGCATTTT	TRBV29-1	TRBJ1-5	.	many	12
CSGETSGSSYNEQFF	TGCAGCGGGGAGACTAGCGGGAGTTCCTACAATGAGCAGTTCTTC	TRBV29-1	TRBJ2-1	TRBD2	.	15
CSVVGRVTDTQYF	TGCAGCGTTGTCGGAAGGGTTACAGATACGCAGTATTTT	TRBV29-1	TRBJ2-3	.	many	13
CASCRQNYGYTF	TGTGCCAGCTGCCGGCAGAACTATGGCTACACCTTC	TRBV6-5	TRBJ1-2	.	few	12
CSVLGPGVGGELFF	TGCAGCGTCCTAGGCCCGGGGGTCGGCGGGGAGCTGTTTTTT	TRBV29-1	TRBJ2-2	.	few	14
CSARGRSGRATNYGYTF	TGCAGTGCTAGAGGCCGATCCGGCAGGGCAACTAACTATGGCTACACCTTC	TRBV20-1	TRBJ1-2	.	.	17
CASSLDRGPYGYTF	TGTGCCAGCAGCCTGGACAGGGGACCTTATGGCTACACCTTC	TRBV2	TRBJ1-2	TRBD1	.	14
CASSYSTRENSPLHF	TGTGCCAGCAGTTACTCGACCAGGGAGAATTCACCCCTCCACTTT	TRBV6-2/TRBV6-3	TRBJ1-6	.	many	15
CSARDNGRGTDTQYF	TGCAGTGCTAGAGATAACGGGAGGGGGACAGATACGCAGTATTTT	TRBV20-1	TRBJ2-3	TRBD2	many	15
CAWSARDYEQYF	TGTGCCTGGAGCGCCCGGGACTACGAGCAGTACTTC	TRBV30	TRBJ2-7	.	.	12
CASSMGGADTEAFF	TGTGCCAGCAGTATGGGGGGCGCGGACACTGAAGCTTTCTTT	TRBV12-3/TRBV12-4	TRBJ1-1	.	.	14
CASSDPYSNQPQHF	TGTGCCAGCAGCGACCCTTATAGCAATCAGCCCCAGCATTTT	TRBV5-5	TRBJ1-5	.	.	14
CSAGPRSGPSSYNEQFF	TGCAGTGCTGGACCTAGGAGCGGGCCTTCCTCCTACAATGAGCAGTTCTTC	TRBV20-1	TRBJ2-1	.	few	17
CAWSPPGQGNTGELFF	TGTGCCTGGAGTCCCCCAGGCCAGGGGAACACCGGGGAGCTGTTTTTT	TRBV30	TRBJ2-2	.	.	16
CSARGTGEVGNEQFF	TGCAGTGCTAGAGGGACAGGGGAGGTTGGCAATGAGCAGTTCTTC	TRBV20-1	TRBJ2-1	TRBD1	few	15
CSVVPGSSYNEQFF	TGCAGCGTTGTGCCCGGGAGCTCCTACAATGAGCAGTTCTTC	TRBV29-1	TRBJ2-1	.	many	14
CASSPIQVHSYNEQFF	TGTGCCAGCTCACCGATACAGGTTCACTCCTACAATGAGCAGTTCTTC	TRBV18	TRBJ2-1	.	.	16
CASSQAWDSSYEQYF	TGTGCCAGCAGCCAAGCCTGGGACAGCTCCTACGAGCAGTACTTC	TRBV3-1	TRBJ2-7	TRBD1	many	15
CATSRGEPLTNYGYTF	TGTGCCACCAGCAGAGGAGAACCCCTTACTAACTATGGCTACACCTTC	TRBV15	TRBJ1-2	.	few	16
CSANQQGWNTEAFF	TGCAGTGCAAACCAACAGGGGTGGAACACTGAAGCTTTCTTT	TRBV20-1	TRBJ1-1	TRBD1	few	14
CASSWVRVSDNEQFF	TGTGCCAGCAGCTGGGTGCGGGTGTCTGACAATGAGCAGTTCTTC	TRBV28	TRBJ2-1	.	many	15
CASSHPGTGGSWAFF	TGCGCCAGCAGCCATCCCGGGACAGGGGGGAGTTGGGCTTTCTTT	TRBV4-1	TRBJ1-1	TRBD1	few	15
CASSLARAGGETQYF	TGTGCCAGCAGCTTAGCCCGGGCAGGGGGAGAGACCCAGTACTTC	TRBV7-2	TRBJ2-5	TRBD1	.	15
CASSLLDSGNTIYF	TGTGCCAGCAGCTTATTGGATAGTGGAAACACCATATATTTT	TRBV7-8	TRBJ1-3	.	few	14
CAISESSGRTINTQYF	TGTGCCATCAGTGAGTCAAGCGGGAGAACAATAAATACGCAGTATTTT	TRBV10-3	TRBJ2-3	TRBD2	many	16
CSARVGTSGMGEQFF	TGCAGTGCTAGAGTGGGGACTAGCGGGATGGGGGAGCAGTTCTTC	TRBV20-1	TRBJ2-1	TRBD2	.	15
CATSGTGTGELFF	TGTGCCACCTCCGGCACAGGGACCGGGGAGCTGTTTTTT	TRBV7-9	TRBJ2-2	.	.	13
CASSFRRYQPQHF	TGTGCCAGCAGCTTTCGGCGTTATCAGCCCCAGCATTTT	TRBV7-6	TRBJ1-5	.	.	13
CASSLGPQTGMNTEAFF	TGTGCCAGCAGCTTAGGGCCACAGACAGGCATGAACACTGAAGCTTTCTTT	TRBV7-2	TRBJ1-1	.	few	17
CASSSDRGQGQPQHF	TGTGCCAGCAGCTCCGACAGGGGGCAGGGTCAGCCCCAGCATTTT	TRBV7-2	TRBJ1-5	TRBD1	.	15
CASSPSGMNTEAFF	TGTGCCAGCAGCCCGAGTGGGATGAACACTGAAGCTTTCTTT	TRBV7-9	TRBJ1-1	.	few	14
CASSPPASTDTQYF	TGTGCCAGCAGCCCTCCGGCTAGCACAGATACGCAGTATTTT	TRBV7-8	TRBJ2-3	.	.	14
CASRGSLAVPLGTDTQYF	TGTGCCAGTAGAGGGTCCCTAGCGGTCCCCCTGGGCACAGATACGCAGTATTTT	TRBV19	TRBJ2-3	TRBD2	few	18
CASSQAYWIGELFF	TGTGCCAGCAGCCAAGCTTATTGGATCGGGGAGCTGTTTTTT	TRBV14	TRBJ2-2	.	.	14
CASSQGLAGHEQFF	TGTGCCAGCAGCCAGGGACTAGCGGGCCATGAGCAGTTCTTC	TRBV4-2	TRBJ2-1	TRBD2	many	14
CASSSRAAEDTEAFF	TGTGCCAGTAGTTCCAGAGCGGCCGAGGACACTGAAGCTTTCTTT	TRBV19	TRBJ1-1	.	.	15
CASSFPQGVPSYEQYF	TGTGCCAGCAGCTTCCCTCAGGGGGTCCCCTCCTACGAGCAGTACTTC	TRBV7-9	TRBJ2-7	TRBD1	.	16
CASTASVGFSNEQFF	TGTGCCAGCACCGCCTCCGTGGGGTTCAGCAATGAGCAGTTCTTC	TRBV6-2/TRBV6-3	TRBJ2-1	.	few	15
CSVAQGGFSYEQYF	TGCAGCGTTGCACAGGGGGGATTTTCCTACGAGCAGTACTTC	TRBV29-1	TRBJ2-7	TRBD1	few	14
CSVNRNTEAFF	TGCAGCGTTAACAGGAACACTGAAGCTTTCTTT	TRBV29-1	TRBJ1-1	.	many	11
CASSSNRVEAFF	TGTGCCAGCAGTTCTAACAGGGTGGAAGCTTTCTTT	TRBV12-3/TRBV12-4	TRBJ1-1	.	many	12
CATSDPALSYEQYF	TGTGCCACCAGTGATCCGGCCCTCTCCTACGAGCAGTACTTC	TRBV24-1	TRBJ2-7	.	many	14
CASSLMTGQETQYF	TGTGCCAGCAGCTTAATGACAGGGCAAGAGACCCAGTACTTC	TRBV7-9	TRBJ2-5	TRBD1	.	14
CASSLDSILTGELFF	TGTGCCAGCAGCTTGGACAGTATACTCACCGGGGAGCTGTTTTTT	TRBV5-6	TRBJ2-2	.	.	15
CASSVASSGVAGVGEQYF	TGTGCCAGCAGCGTAGCCTCTTCAGGGGTAGCGGGAGTGGGCGAGCAGTACTTC	TRBV9	TRBJ2-7	TRBD2	few	18
CASSPRLAVQETQYF	TGTGCCAGCAGCCCGCGACTAGCGGTTCAAGAGACCCAGTACTTC	TRBV7-9	TRBJ2-5	TRBD2	.	15